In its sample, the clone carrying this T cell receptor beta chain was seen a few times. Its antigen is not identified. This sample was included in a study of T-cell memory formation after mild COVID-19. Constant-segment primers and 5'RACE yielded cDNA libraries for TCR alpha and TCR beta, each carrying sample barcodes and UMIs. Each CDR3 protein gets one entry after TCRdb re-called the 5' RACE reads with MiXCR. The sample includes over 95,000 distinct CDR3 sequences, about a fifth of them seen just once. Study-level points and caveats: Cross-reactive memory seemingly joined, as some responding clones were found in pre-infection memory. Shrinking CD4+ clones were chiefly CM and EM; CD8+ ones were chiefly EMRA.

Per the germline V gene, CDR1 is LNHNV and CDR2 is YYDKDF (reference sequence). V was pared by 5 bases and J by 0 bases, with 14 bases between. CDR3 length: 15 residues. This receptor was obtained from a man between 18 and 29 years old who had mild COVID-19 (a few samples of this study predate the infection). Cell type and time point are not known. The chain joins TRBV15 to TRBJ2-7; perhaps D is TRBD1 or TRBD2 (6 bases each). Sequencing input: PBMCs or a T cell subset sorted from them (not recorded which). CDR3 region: CATSGGTYASYEQYF. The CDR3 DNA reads TGTGCCACCAGCGGAGGGACATACGCCTCCTACGAGCAGTACTTC.